The 24 T cell receptor beta chains below come from one sample, sequenced in a study of CD8 T cells in Susac syndrome. Reverse transcription of roughly 0.5 to 1 ug RNA was performed with random hexamers. TCRdb re-derived calls from the immunoSEQ multiplex PCR reads in MiXCR, one entry per CDR3 protein. The sample includes more than 100,000 distinct CDR3 sequences, roughly 76% of them seen just once. The source material was CD8+ T cells from PBMCs. The receptor set was obtained from a human donor with multiple sclerosis.

DNA of the CDR3: TGCGCCAGCAGCCAAGTGGGGACTAGCGGGGTTCGCAGCACAGATACGCAGTATTTT. Translating gives CASSQVGTSGVRSTDTQYF. The chain joins TRBV4-1 to TRBJ2-3; the match to TRBD2 covers 13 bases. The germline V gene encodes CDR1 MGHRA and CDR2 YSYEKL. The V gene end was trimmed by 1 base and the J gene end by 0 bases; junction bases not matched to a gene: 7. The CDR3 runs to 19 residues.

This chain uses TRBV2 with TRBJ2-3; TRBD2 agrees at 8 bases. In germline, CDR1 is SNHLY, CDR2 FYNNEI. V gave up 10 bases and J gave up 2 bases; unmatched junction bases: 14. CDR3 size: 16 residues. For the CDR3, the DNA is TGTGCCACCTTAGAAGAGCGGGGGAGCTACACAGATACGCAGTATTTT. This codes for CATLEERGSYTDTQYF.

The V and J genes are TRBV5-6 and TRBJ1-2; D remains unclear. Germline lookup yields CDR1 SGHDT and CDR2 YYEEEE. CDR3 length equals 13 residues. The V end lost 5 bases, the J end lost 4 bases, and 12 bases lay between the germline ends. As DNA, the CDR3 is TGTGCCAGCAGTACCGGGAACCTCTATGGCTACACCTTC. Protein sequence: CASSTGNLYGYTF.

This rearrangement joins TRBV28 to TRBJ2-1; 10 bases line up with TRBD2. Germline CDR1 MDHEN, CDR2 SYDVKM. With V trimmed by 1 base and J by 8 bases, 2 bases remained unmatched. This CDR3 has 14 amino acids. The CDR3 reads CASSLLAGGHEQFF. CDR3 sequence (DNA): TGTGCCAGCAGTTTATTAGCGGGGGGACATGAGCAGTTCTTC.

V usage is TRBV7-9 and J usage is TRBJ2-7, with a tentative D call TRBD2 (6 bases). The germline V and J ends were trimmed by 5 bases and 0 bases, with 17 bases remaining between them. This CDR3 spans 16 amino acids. Germline values: CDR1 SEHNR, CDR2 FQNEAQ (reference sequence). The CDR3 loop is CASSQLGQGGSYEQYF. The DNA for the CDR3 is TGTGCCAGCAGCCAGTTGGGGCAGGGAGGCTCCTACGAGCAGTACTTC.

In DNA form, the CDR3 reads TGTGCCAGCAGCTTAGTGCCTAGCTATAACGAGCAGTACTTC. This sequence encodes CASSLVPSYNEQYF. The chain employs TRBV7-9 and TRBJ2-7, with D maybe TRBD2 (5 bases). CDR1 is SEHNR and CDR2 is FQNEAQ in the germline V gene (reference sequence). V lost 1 base and J 5 bases, leaving 12 bases between the germline ends. The CDR3 is 14 residues long.

This clonotype was found once. The V gene is TRBV9, the J gene TRBJ2-5; D could derive from TRBD1 or TRBD2 (5 bases each). The CDR3 consists of 14 residues. V was trimmed by 7 bases and J by 4 bases, leaving 17 bases between them. Per the germline V gene, CDR1 is SGDLS and CDR2 is YYNGEE. Written as DNA, the CDR3 is TGTGCCAGCTCGGAATGGGGGTCGGCAGAGACCCAGTACTTC. Translation: CASSEWGSAETQYF.

This clonotype was found a few times. The V gene is TRBV4-1, the J gene TRBJ2-5, with a tentative D call TRBD1 (6 bases). The CDR3 consists of 15 residues. The V and J ends lost 1 base and 2 bases respectively, with 11 bases between them. Germline CDR1 MGHRA, CDR2 YSYEKL. As DNA, the CDR3 is TGCGCCAGCAGCCAAGTCATCGGACAGCAAGAGACCCAGTACTTC. It encodes CASSQVIGQQETQYF.

The chain is built from TRBV3-1 and TRBJ1-2, with 9 bases matching TRBD1. CDR1 and CDR2 (germline): LGHDT, YNNKEL (reference sequence). The ends lost 4 bases at V and 4 bases at J; junction bases unmatched: 1. The length of the CDR3 is 13 residues. The CDR3 is CASSLDRGYGYTF. The CDR3 DNA follows: TGTGCCAGCAGCCTGGACAGGGGCTATGGCTACACCTTC. Together with reference TRBV3-1 and TRBJ1-2, the CDR3 gives the full variable domain: DTAVSQTPKYLVTQMGNDKSIKCEQNLGHDTMYWYKQDSKKFLKIMFSYNNKELIINETVPNRFSPKSPDKAHLNLHINSLELGDSAVYFCASSLDRGYGYTFGSGTRLTVV.

The V call is TRBV19, the J call TRBJ1-3; D gene unclear. Trimming left V 3 bases short and J 0 bases short, with 15 bases between. CDR1 is LNHDA, CDR2 SQIVND, per germline (reference sequence). The CDR3 has 17 residues. This CDR3 reads CASSILGILYSGNTIYF. The CDR3 DNA sequence: TGTGCCAGTAGTATCCTCGGTATTCTCTACTCTGGAAACACCATATATTTT.

This chain joins TRBV9 and TRBJ2-5; D gene unclear. Trimming stripped 4 bases from V and 5 bases from J, with 9 bases between. This CDR3 is built from 12 residues. Germline CDR1 is SGDLS and CDR2 is YYNGEE. The DNA of the CDR3 is TGTGCCAGCAGCCCGAATGGGGAGACCCAGTACTTC. This gives the protein CASSPNGETQYF.

The chain couples TRBV20-1 to TRBJ1-1; D is unclear. This CDR3 contains 16 residues. V lost 2 bases and J lost 2, with 18 bases in between. Germline-derived CDR1 and CDR2 are DFQATT and SNEGSKA (reference sequence). The CDR3 DNA is TGCAGTGCTAGAACGCCTTTTCGCGTGATAAACACTGAAGCTTTCTTT. This translates into CSARTPFRVINTEAFF.

This clonotype was picked up one time. V and J are TRBV20-1 and TRBJ1-1; D gene ambiguous. The CDR3 has 15 residues. V was shortened by 1 base and J by 0 bases, with 12 bases between the two germline ends. CDR1 is DFQATT, CDR2 SNEGSKA, per germline (reference sequence). CDR3 region: CSARGHGELNTEAFF. The CDR3 nucleotides read TGCAGTGCTAGAGGACATGGTGAGCTGAACACTGAAGCTTTCTTT.

This chain joins TRBV12-3 or TRBV12-4 and TRBJ1-2; D is possibly TRBD1 (5 bases). V lost 5 bases and J lost 3, with 19 bases in between. The CDR3 has 16 amino acids. The CDR3 coding sequence is TGTGCCAGCAGTCAGGCAAACAGGAAAGGGGACTATGGCTACACCTTC. It encodes CASSQANRKGDYGYTF.

The chain links TRBV3-1 to TRBJ2-4, with TRBD2 matching over 9 bases. This CDR3 spans 17 amino acids. CDR1 is LGHDT and CDR2 is YNNKEL in the germline V gene (reference sequence). Trimming cost V 4 bases and J 0 bases; bases outside gene matches: 7. For the CDR3, the DNA is TGTGCCAGCAGCCCTTCGACTAGCGGCTTAGCCAAAAACATTCAGTACTTC. Translated: CASSPSTSGLAKNIQYF.

The chain is built from TRBV3-1 and TRBJ2-7; D ambiguous. Germline values: CDR1 LGHDT, CDR2 YNNKEL (reference sequence). CDR3 length equals 15 residues. V lost 1 base and J 3 bases, leaving 13 bases between the germline ends. The CDR3: CASSQGSSEYYEQYF. In DNA, the CDR3 is TGTGCCAGCAGCCAAGGTTCTTCTGAATACTACGAGCAGTACTTC.

In DNA form, the CDR3 reads TGTGCCAGCAGGGAAGTGTCAGAAGAGACCCAGTACTTC. Amino acids: CASREVSEETQYF. This rearrangement joins TRBV14 to TRBJ2-5; D remains ambiguous. V dropped 6 bases and J dropped 3 bases, with 11 bases sitting between them. The CDR3 extends over 13 amino acids. CDR1 and CDR2 from the germline V gene are SGHDN and FVKESK. Full variable domain (remainder filled in from reference TRBV14 and TRBJ2-5): EAGVTQFPSHSVIEKGQTVTLRCDPISGHDNLYWYRRVMGKEIKFLLHFVKESKQDESGMPNNRFLAERTGGTYSTLKVQPAELEDSGVYFCASREVSEETQYFGPGTRLLVL.

The chain employs TRBV7-9 and TRBJ2-7, with D possibly matching TRBD1 (6 bases). Trimming cost V 5 bases and J 3 bases, with 17 bases left between them. From germline, CDR1 is SEHNR and CDR2 FQNEAQ (reference sequence). The CDR3 has 15 amino acids. The CDR3 DNA sequence: TGTGCCAGCAGCCCGGGGACAATTCGGGGCTACGAGCAGTACTTC. It codes for CASSPGTIRGYEQYF.

The chain uses TRBV24-1 and TRBJ1-2, with D maybe TRBD1 (6 bases). The CDR3 runs 13 residues. Germline values: CDR1 KGHDR, CDR2 SFDVKD. V was cut by 7 bases and J by 3 bases, with 11 bases left in between. As DNA, the CDR3 is TGTGCCACCAGCCCCCGACAGGACTATGGCTACACCTTC. It specifies CATSPRQDYGYTF.

The chain recombines TRBV7-2 with TRBJ2-3, with TRBD1 matching over 7 bases. The J segment lost 4 bases and the V segment lost 7 bases, leaving 14 bases of the junction unmatched. The CDR3 runs 16 residues. Germline CDR1 is SGHTA and CDR2 is FQGNSA. In DNA, the CDR3 is TGTGCCAGCAACGGACAGGCCCCAGACCCCCCAGATACGCAGTATTTT. Its protein product is CASNGQAPDPPDTQYF.

The chain joins TRBV2 to TRBJ1-2; D is undetermined. The V end was cut by 0 bases, the J end by 8 bases, with 19 bases between. The CDR3 sequence is 16 residues long. Germline V gene data show CDR1 as SNHLY and CDR2 as FYNNEI. CDR3 sequence: CASSEARPRAGKGYTF. DNA of the CDR3: TGTGCCAGCAGTGAAGCCCGTCCCCGGGCGGGGAAGGGCTACACCTTC.

The rearrangement joins TRBV27 to TRBJ2-1; 7 bases line up with TRBD1. Trimming took 2 bases from V and 2 from J; bases not matched to a gene: 3. CDR3 length equals 15 residues. Germline V gene data show CDR1 as MNHEY and CDR2 as SMNVEV (reference sequence). As DNA, the CDR3 is TGTGCCAGCAGTTTACGGACAGGTACCTACAATGAGCAGTTCTTC. Its translation is CASSLRTGTYNEQFF.

In its sample, this clonotype was seen a few times. The rearrangement links TRBV24-1 to TRBJ1-5; unclear D gene. V was cut by 6 bases and J by 2 bases, with 4 bases left in between. Germline V lookup: CDR1 KGHDR, CDR2 SFDVKD. The CDR3 is 12 amino acids. For the CDR3, the DNA is TGTGCCACCAGTAGGGGCAATCAGCCCCAGCATTTT. It yields the protein CATSRGNQPQHF.

This rearrangement joins TRBV4-2 to TRBJ1-2; D ambiguous. Germline CDR1 is LGHNA and CDR2 is YNFKEQ. Between the trimmed V and J ends, which lost 2 bases and 2 bases, there was a span of 15 bases. CDR3 length equals 16 residues. The CDR3: CASSQQDHFLNYGYTF. CDR3 DNA sequence: TGTGCCAGCAGCCAACAGGACCACTTTTTAAACTATGGCTACACCTTC.